The 3 T cell receptor beta chains below all came from one sample that was sequenced in a study of T cell clonality in common variable immunodeficiency. The data were produced by immunoSEQ multiplex PCR, yet TCRdb's version contains in-frame clones alone and is incomplete. The sample was found to contain over 40,000 clones, and every one recurs. The sequenced material came from peripheral blood mononuclear cells. All receptors derive from a person aged 18-70 years in good health.

This clone has ten or more counts. The DNA ends 3 residues before the CDR3 does, and the rest of the CDR3 is filled in from the germline J gene. The chain links TRBV20-1 to TRBJ2-7; 9 positions agree with TRBD1. The CDR3 consists of 16 residues. V dropped 3 bases and J dropped 0; count of bases not matched to a gene: 9. Germline V gene sequence: CDR1 DFQATT, CDR2 SNEGSKA (reference sequence). The CDR3 sequence: CSARMIGTGSSYEQYF. CDR3 bases read: TGCAGTGCTAGGATGATTGGGACAGGGAGCTCCTACGAG.

This clone has a count of ten or more. Read coverage stops 3 residues before the CDR3 terminus; the germline J gene supplies the remainder. The chain links TRBV20-1 to TRBJ2-3; 9 bases are shared with TRBD1. The V gene end was trimmed by 1 base and the J gene end by 2 bases; junction bases not matched to a gene: 13. Germline assignment: CDR1 DFQATT and CDR2 SNEGSKA (reference sequence). This CDR3 has 18 residues. Here the CDR3 reads CSARADNRDRDLTDTQYF. The DNA read from the CDR3 is TGCAGTGCTAGAGCCGATAACCGGGACAGGGACCTCACAGATACG.

This clone was picked up many times. The CDR3 end lies 3 residues beyond the end of the read and is filled in from the germline J gene. J is TRBJ1-2 and V is TRBV14, with a weak D call TRBD1 (6 bases). V shed 4 bases and J shed 1 base, with 7 bases lying between them. The CDR3 runs 13 residues. Germline CDR1 reads SGHDN; CDR2 reads FVKESK. The covered CDR3 bases are TGTGCCAGCAGCCGGACAGTTAACTATGGC. Residues: CASSRTVNYG. In full, the CDR3 reads CASSRTVNYGYTF. Drawing the rest from reference TRBV14 and TRBJ1-2, the complete variable domain is EAGVTQFPSHSVIEKGQTVTLRCDPISGHDNLYWYRRVMGKEIKFLLHFVKESKQDESGMPNNRFLAERTGGTYSTLKVQPAELEDSGVYFCASSRTVNYGYTFGSGTRLTVV.